The 20 T cell receptor beta chains below all came from one sample that was sequenced in a study of CD8 T cells in ankylosing spondylitis. MiXCR was run by TCRdb on the 5' RACE reads, yielding one entry per CDR3 protein. This table holds about 260,000 distinct CDR3 sequences, 20% found once. Sequencing was done on a sample of blood, either unsorted or a sorted T cell fraction (not recorded which). Receptors originate from a male donor with ankylosing spondylitis or in good health (not recorded which).

CDR3 in DNA: TGTGCCAGCAGCCCTAGCGGGGGCCCCTTCGAGCAGTACGTC. This translates into CASSPSGGPFEQYV. The genes are TRBV7-2 and TRBJ2-7; TRBD2 matches 10 bases. The V segment lost 5 bases and the J segment 6 bases; nucleotides outside the gene matches: 7. The CDR3 contains 14 residues. The germline V gene has CDR1 SGHTA and CDR2 FQGNSA.

In this sample, this clonotype turned up a few times. The V call is TRBV7-2, the J call TRBJ1-4; TRBD1 matches 9 bases. CDR1 SGHTA and CDR2 FQGNSA come from the germline V gene. With V trimmed by 4 bases and J by 7 bases, 4 bases remained unmatched. The CDR3 length is 14 residues. The CDR3 nucleotides are TGTGCCAGCAGCTCGGGACAGGGTGTTGAAAAACTGTTTTTT. Translating gives CASSSGQGVEKLFF.

The chain links TRBV20-1 to TRBJ2-1; 7 bases agree with TRBD2. Germline trimming cut 3 bases from V and 3 bases from J; bases unmatched to any gene: 5. CDR3 length: 14 residues. Germline CDR1 reads DFQATT; CDR2 reads SNEGSKA (reference sequence). This chain's CDR3 is CSARMRGNYNEQFF. In DNA form, the CDR3 reads TGCAGTGCTAGGATGCGGGGGAACTACAATGAGCAGTTCTTC.

The chain employs TRBV2 and TRBJ1-6; no clear D. Germline V gene data show CDR1 as SNHLY and CDR2 as FYNNEI. CDR3 length: 12 amino acids. The V and J ends lost 7 bases and 7 bases respectively, with 8 bases between them. The CDR3 nucleotides read TGTGCCAGCAACTTAGGAAATTCACCCCTCCACTTT. Protein sequence: CASNLGNSPLHF.

The chain employs TRBV28 and TRBJ2-5; 7 bases agree with TRBD1. CDR1 and CDR2 (germline): MDHEN, SYDVKM. Trimming cost V 5 bases and J 5 bases; bases outside gene matches: 11. CDR3 length: 15 residues. DNA for the CDR3: TGTGCCAGCAGTCAGGACAGGATCAATGCGGAGACCCAGTACTTC. Amino acids: CASSQDRINAETQYF.

The V and J genes are TRBV29-1 and TRBJ2-5; either TRBD1 or TRBD2 may supply D (5 bases each). The CDR3 extends over 14 amino acids. Germline-derived CDR1 and CDR2 are SQVTM and ANQGSEA. V shed 0 bases and J shed 2 bases, with 10 bases lying between them. The CDR3 coding sequence is TGCAGCGTTGAAGATCTGGGGGTACAAGAGACCCAGTACTTC. Translating it yields CSVEDLGVQETQYF.

This clonotype was observed a handful of times. The V and J genes are TRBV28 and TRBJ1-6; 9 bases match TRBD1. The V segment lost 3 bases and the J segment 10 bases; nucleotides outside the gene matches: 7. The CDR3 has 15 amino acids. Germline V gene lookup returns CDR1 MDHEN and CDR2 SYDVKM. Here the CDR3 reads CASSFWRDRASPLHF. The CDR3 nucleotides read TGTGCCAGCAGTTTTTGGAGGGACAGGGCGTCACCCCTCCACTTT.

The V and J genes are TRBV18 and TRBJ2-1, with TRBD1 as a possible D gene (6 bases). Germline CDR1 is KGHSH and CDR2 is LQKENI. V shed 3 bases and J shed 4 bases, with 16 bases lying between them. This CDR3 has 16 amino acids. CDR3: CASSPRQGRAYNEQFF. CDR3 nucleotides: TGTGCCAGCTCACCCCGGCAGGGGAGAGCTTACAATGAGCAGTTCTTC.

V and J are TRBV29-1 and TRBJ2-1; 7 nucleotides line up with TRBD2. V gave up 3 bases and J gave up 0 bases; unmatched junction bases: 11. Germline V gene lookup returns CDR1 SQVTM and CDR2 ANQGSEA. This CDR3 is 17 amino acids long. CDR3 bases: TGCAGCGTTGAGAAGCGGGACGGCGCTAACTCCTACAATGAGCAGTTCTTC. Residues: CSVEKRDGANSYNEQFF.

This clonotype was counted many times. J is TRBJ2-7 and V is TRBV5-6; 7 nucleotides line up with TRBD1. The trim removed 6 bases at V and 7 bases at J, leaving 7 bases unmatched. This CDR3 comprises 12 residues. Germline CDR1 and CDR2: SGHDT and YYEEEE. The CDR3 here is CASTMTGSEQYV. The CDR3 nucleotides are TGTGCCAGCACCATGACAGGGAGTGAGCAGTACGTC.

The chain links TRBV5-5 to TRBJ1-2, with TRBD1 identical over 7 bases. Trimming removed 4 bases from V and 5 bases from J; junction bases left unmatched: 11. The CDR3 contains 15 residues. Germline loops: CDR1 SGHKS, CDR2 YYEKEE (reference sequence). Here the CDR3 DNA reads TGTGCCAGCAGCGAAGGGGACAGCCCTAGGTATGGCTACACCTTC. The encoded protein is CASSEGDSPRYGYTF. The full variable domain, with the rest looked up from reference TRBV5-5 and TRBJ1-2, is DAGVTQSPTHLIKTRGQQVTLRCSPISGHKSVSWYQQVLGQGPQFIFQYYEKEERGRGNFPDRFSARQFPNYSSELNVNALLLGDSALYLCASSEGDSPRYGYTFGSGTRLTVV.

Concerning this clonotype: One end of the junction is discordant with germline, which a read error may explain. The genes are TRBV7-8 and TRBJ2-3; 13 nucleotides agree with TRBD2. The CDR3 covers 19 residues. Looked up from germline, CDR1 is SGHVS and CDR2 is FQNEAQ. The CDR3 protein is CDSSFGLAGANLRTDTQYF. CDR3 DNA sequence: TGTGACAGCAGCTTCGGACTAGCGGGGGCCAACCTCCGCACAGATACGCAGTATTTT.

The genes are TRBV5-1 and TRBJ1-3, with 8 bases lining up with TRBD1. V trimming: 3 bases; J trimming: 5 bases; junction bases outside the gene matches: 7. Germline CDR1 SGHRS, CDR2 YFSETQ. This CDR3 has 15 amino acids. The CDR3 loop reads CASSSTTGGRNTIYF. CDR3 nucleotide sequence: TGCGCCAGCAGCTCGACAACAGGGGGTCGAAACACCATATATTTT.

CDR3 DNA: TGTGCCAGTAGGCGGGGAAGGGGTGATGAGCAGTTCTTC. Protein product: CASRRGRGDEQFF. The rearrangement uses TRBV19 and TRBJ2-1; TRBD2 is a possible D gene (6 bases). CDR3 length equals 13 residues. CDR1 and CDR2 from the germline V gene are LNHDA and SQIVND (reference sequence). Between the trimmed V and J ends, which lost 6 bases and 8 bases, there was a span of 14 bases.

This clonotype was seen repeatedly, ten times or more. The chain employs TRBV11-2 and TRBJ2-3, with D uncertain. Germline CDR1 and CDR2: SGHAT and FQNNGV. Trimming shortened V by 6 bases and J by 3 bases, and 7 bases separated the two germline ends. The CDR3 consists of 12 residues. The CDR3 nucleotides read TGTGCCAGCAGTACATTGACAGATACGCAGTATTTT. This codes for CASSTLTDTQYF.

In this sample, this clonotype turned up many times. The V and J genes are TRBV11-2 and TRBJ1-4; the match to TRBD1 covers 7 bases. V lost 4 bases and J lost 7; bases outside the gene matches: 6. The CDR3 is 14 amino acids. CDR1 SGHAT and CDR2 FQNNGV come from the germline V gene. In nucleotides, the CDR3 is TGTGCCAGCAGCTCTCTCCGGGACAGTGAAAAACTGTTTTTT. It yields the protein CASSSLRDSEKLFF.

This clonotype was seen at least ten times. The chain links TRBV20-1 to TRBJ2-1; 14 bases map to TRBD2. J was trimmed by 8 bases and V by 6 bases; bases with no gene match: 3. The CDR3 has 13 residues. CDR1 and CDR2 (germline): DFQATT, SNEGSKA (reference sequence). CDR3 loop: CSARLAGGDEQFF. CDR3 in DNA: TGCAGTGCAAGACTAGCGGGGGGGGATGAGCAGTTCTTC.

As concerns this clonotype: The junction departs from germline at one end; a sequencing error may be responsible. The chain carries TRBV15 and TRBJ2-3; possible D gene TRBD1, 6 bases. Germline CDR1 reads LNHNV; CDR2 reads YYDKDF (reference sequence). The CDR3 extends over 16 amino acids. The CDR3 nucleotides are TGTGCCACCAGCAGAGAAGGGGGAGACAGCACAGATACGAAGTATTTT. It yields the protein CATSREGGDSTDTKYF.

There are a few counts of this clonotype. The chain combines TRBV29-1 with TRBJ2-6, with no clear D. Trimming took off 6 bases at V and 0 bases at J, with 6 bases between the two ends. CDR3 length: 13 residues. Germline V gene data show CDR1 as SQVTM and CDR2 as ANQGSEA. The CDR3 DNA follows: TGCAGCGTGGGAACCTCTGGGGCCAACGTCCTGACTTTC. Translation gives CSVGTSGANVLTF.

Points on this clonotype: One end of the junction varies from germline; a read error may be responsible. The J gene is TRBJ2-2, the V gene TRBV6-1; D gene ambiguous. This CDR3 is built from 13 residues. CDR1 is MNHNS and CDR2 is SASEGT in the germline V gene. This CDR3 is CAGSVLRTGELFF. DNA for the CDR3: TGTGCCGGCAGTGTCCTACGCACCGGGGAGCTGTTTTTT.